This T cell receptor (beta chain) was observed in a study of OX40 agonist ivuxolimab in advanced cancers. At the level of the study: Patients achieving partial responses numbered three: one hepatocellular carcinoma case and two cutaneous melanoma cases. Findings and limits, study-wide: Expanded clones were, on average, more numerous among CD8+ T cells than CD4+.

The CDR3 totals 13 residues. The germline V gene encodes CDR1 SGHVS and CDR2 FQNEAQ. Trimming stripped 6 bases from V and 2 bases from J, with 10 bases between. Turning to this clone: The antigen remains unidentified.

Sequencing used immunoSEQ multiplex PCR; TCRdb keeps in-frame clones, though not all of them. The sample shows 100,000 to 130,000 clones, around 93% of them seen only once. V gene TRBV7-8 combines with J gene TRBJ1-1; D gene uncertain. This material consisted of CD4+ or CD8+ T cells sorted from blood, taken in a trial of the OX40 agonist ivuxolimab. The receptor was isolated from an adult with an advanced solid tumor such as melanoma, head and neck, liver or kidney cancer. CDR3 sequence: CASSLRSNTEAFF. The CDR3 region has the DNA TGTGCCAGCAGTTTAAGGTCTAACACTGAAGCTTTCTTT.